This T cell receptor beta chain was obtained from a study of OX40 agonist ivuxolimab in advanced cancers. Per the germline V gene, CDR1 is MDHEN and CDR2 is SYDVKM. This CDR3 spans 18 amino acids. The trim removed 3 bases at V and 5 bases at J, leaving 10 bases unmatched. Sequenced by immunoSEQ multiplex PCR; TCRdb stores in-frame clones only, minus some. The repertoire holds roughly 86,000 clones, with 70% to 90% as singletons. The source of this sequence is an adult with an advanced solid tumor such as melanoma, head and neck, liver or kidney cancer. Here the sequenced sample was CD4+ or CD8+ T cells sorted from blood, taken in a trial of the OX40 agonist ivuxolimab. The chain links TRBV28 to TRBJ2-1; 13 bases map to TRBD2. The CDR3 coding sequence is TGTGCCAGCAGTTTGGGACTAGCGGGGATTGGTTGGAACAATGAGCAGTTCTTC. The encoded protein is CASSLGLAGIGWNNEQFF.